One TCR beta chain is described in this entry. Its recognized antigen is unknown. There are no base qualities to consult, and no much larger clone falls within one base. The data originate from a study of shared clonotypes between healthy human individuals (TCRdb year 2020). The study in broad terms: The cohort comprised a couple of women and a few men aged 18 to 49 years. Per donor, three plates each were used for CD4 naive and CD4 memory, two for CD8 naive, and one for CD8 memory. To estimate repertoire size and how much clonotypes are shared between individuals, the study performed deep sequencing of blood TCR repertoires from about five healthy adults. To increase sequencing depth and limit assay-specific biases, TCR repertoire library preparation and sequencing were carried out by different laboratories using diverse techniques. Each donor's leukapheresis produced roughly between about 0.8 and 10 billion PBMCs. Overall results and qualifications from the work: Only blood was sampled, and tissue TCR repertoires likely differ from those in blood. Compared with non-shared clonotypes, clonotypes shared by all four sorted-subset donors had higher generation probabilities. Estimated clonotype richness was generally larger for naive than for memory subsets. Based on pairwise subsampling, the degree of clonotype sharing among donors was expected to be affected by sequencing depth. Even with the large sequencing depth, rarefaction of the sorted-subset datasets indicated that sequencing was incomplete. The genetic and exposure-history diversity represented was limited by the small number of donors. When a handful of donors were compared, the shared fraction of clonotypes was around 5.1% for naive CD4, around 3.6% for naive CD8, roughly 2.5% for memory CD4, and 0.4% for memory CD8.

Using the deep immunoSEQ assay, TCR CDR3 regions were amplified from genomic DNA by multiplex PCR. For each cell subset, the extracted genomic DNA was distributed evenly across all wells of several immunoSEQ 96-well plates, and each plate served as one replicate. For sorted subsets, roughly 200 ng of genomic DNA, equivalent to 25,000 to 35,000 T cell genomes, went into each replicate PCR. The purified libraries were quantified using a Qubit 3.0 fluorometer, sized with a Bioanalyzer 2100, and then quantified again using the KAPA Library Quantification kit. Every immunoSEQ 96-well plate was sequenced on a separate single-read 150-cycle Illumina NextSeq 550 flow cell. Per the source publication's procedure: Because only junctional sequences without quality scores were contained in the immunoSEQ output, filtering matching that applied to full-length reads could not be performed. To assign V/J genes and CDR3, sequences were annotated against IMGT germline references using PyIR, a Python wrapper for IgBLAST v1.9. Reads with weak V/J assignments (E-value above 1e-6), missing CDR3, stop codons, out-of-frame junctions, or ambiguous translated residues were removed. V3J clonotypes were defined by identical inferred V gene, J gene, and CDR3 amino acid sequence. Percentage overlap between repertoires was calculated by dividing the number of shared unique clonotypes by the size of the smaller repertoire. Repertoire richness was assessed with RTK rarefaction, the Chao1 estimator, and Recon v2.1 estimates of unobserved clonotypes. Generation probabilities were computed with OLGA for all TCRbeta clonotypes obtained by the gDNA method from several donors. Imported from immuneACCESS, the table was reduced by TCRdb to in-frame sequences with V and J called. These copies leave out some clones; in studies compared against another copy, an unresolved V gene accounts for under half, and the cause of the remainder is not known. V and J calls and clone size are those listed in that table; D and trimming were worked out from the DNA. The sample data list hundreds of thousands of clones, and roughly 97% of these were observed just once. The ten most abundant clones make up 0.045% to 0.06% of the sample.

For this chain, trimming is 5 bases at the V end and 2 bases at the J end, and the number of junction bases without a gene match is 8. Sequences SNHLY (CDR1) and FYNNEI (CDR2) are obtained from the germline V gene. The CDR3, cysteine through phenylalanine, is 15 amino acids long. Only the CDR3 DNA is retained, 45 bases long and in frame from the first base. The donors were healthy, HIV-negative adults with no recently reported acute infections or vaccinations. Every donor was a Caucasian adult residing in Nashville, Tennessee, USA. CD4+ T cells were enriched by magnetic negative selection; naive cells were then positively selected on CD45RA, and the negative fraction formed the memory subset. Blood was collected by leukapheresis, and PBMCs were isolated by Ficoll-Histopaque density gradient centrifugation and then cryopreserved in liquid nitrogen vapor phase. Analytical flow cytometry was used to check the purity and quantity of each magnetically sorted T cell population. Genomic DNA was isolated from each sorted fraction and quantified by UV absorbance on a Nanodrop 2000c.

The clonotype was recovered from a woman under 40 in good health. The chain was built from TRBV2 and TRBJ2-7; 8 bases in the middle match TRBD1. Sequencing used naive CD4+ T cells sorted from blood. Explained via the paper, the cell subset or site label denotes: CD45RA+ positively selected. Here the CDR3 is given as CASSRTGLPAYEQYF. The sequenced DNA: TGTGCCAGCAGTCGGACAGGGCTCCCGGCCTACGAGCAGTACTTC.